This T cell receptor beta chain emerged from a study of shared clonotypes between healthy human individuals. The CDR3 has 16 amino acids. J lost 7 bases, V lost 4 bases, and 7 bases had no gene match. Germline lookup yields CDR1 SGHAT and CDR2 FQNNGV. Deep-level settings were used for running the assay. Only in-frame clones appear in the TCRdb table, and some are missing; sequencing was by immunoSEQ multiplex PCR. The data contain about 800,000 clones, 95% to 97% of them singletons. This clone was seen once. What it binds is not known. Naive-designated CD8 cells lacked CD45RO, were positively enriched for CCR7, and omitted terminally differentiated effector memory CD45RA+ cells. The donors, all of them Caucasian adults, lived in Nashville, Tennessee. Whole-study results and caveats: Sampling included only blood; tissue repertoires likely differ. Shared clonotypes: about 5% naive CD4, under 4% naive CD8, 2% to 2.5% memory CD4, roughly 0.4% memory CD8.

The sequence was collected from a man aged 25 to 45 in good health. The V and J genes are TRBV11-2 and TRBJ2-2; 12 bases are a match to TRBD2. Sequencing used naive CD8+ T cells sorted from blood. CDR3 nucleotide sequence: TGTGCCAGCAGCTCCCCTAGCGGGAGGGCGGGCGGGGAGCTGTTTTTT. Encoded protein: CASSSPSGRAGGELFF. Complete variable domain (other parts from reference TRBV11-2 and TRBJ2-2): EAGVAQSPRYKIIEKRQSVAFWCNPISGHATLYWYQQILGQGPKLLIQFQNNGVVDDSQLPKDRFSAERLKGVDSTLKIQPAKLEDSAVYLCASSSPSGRAGGELFFGEGSRLTVL.